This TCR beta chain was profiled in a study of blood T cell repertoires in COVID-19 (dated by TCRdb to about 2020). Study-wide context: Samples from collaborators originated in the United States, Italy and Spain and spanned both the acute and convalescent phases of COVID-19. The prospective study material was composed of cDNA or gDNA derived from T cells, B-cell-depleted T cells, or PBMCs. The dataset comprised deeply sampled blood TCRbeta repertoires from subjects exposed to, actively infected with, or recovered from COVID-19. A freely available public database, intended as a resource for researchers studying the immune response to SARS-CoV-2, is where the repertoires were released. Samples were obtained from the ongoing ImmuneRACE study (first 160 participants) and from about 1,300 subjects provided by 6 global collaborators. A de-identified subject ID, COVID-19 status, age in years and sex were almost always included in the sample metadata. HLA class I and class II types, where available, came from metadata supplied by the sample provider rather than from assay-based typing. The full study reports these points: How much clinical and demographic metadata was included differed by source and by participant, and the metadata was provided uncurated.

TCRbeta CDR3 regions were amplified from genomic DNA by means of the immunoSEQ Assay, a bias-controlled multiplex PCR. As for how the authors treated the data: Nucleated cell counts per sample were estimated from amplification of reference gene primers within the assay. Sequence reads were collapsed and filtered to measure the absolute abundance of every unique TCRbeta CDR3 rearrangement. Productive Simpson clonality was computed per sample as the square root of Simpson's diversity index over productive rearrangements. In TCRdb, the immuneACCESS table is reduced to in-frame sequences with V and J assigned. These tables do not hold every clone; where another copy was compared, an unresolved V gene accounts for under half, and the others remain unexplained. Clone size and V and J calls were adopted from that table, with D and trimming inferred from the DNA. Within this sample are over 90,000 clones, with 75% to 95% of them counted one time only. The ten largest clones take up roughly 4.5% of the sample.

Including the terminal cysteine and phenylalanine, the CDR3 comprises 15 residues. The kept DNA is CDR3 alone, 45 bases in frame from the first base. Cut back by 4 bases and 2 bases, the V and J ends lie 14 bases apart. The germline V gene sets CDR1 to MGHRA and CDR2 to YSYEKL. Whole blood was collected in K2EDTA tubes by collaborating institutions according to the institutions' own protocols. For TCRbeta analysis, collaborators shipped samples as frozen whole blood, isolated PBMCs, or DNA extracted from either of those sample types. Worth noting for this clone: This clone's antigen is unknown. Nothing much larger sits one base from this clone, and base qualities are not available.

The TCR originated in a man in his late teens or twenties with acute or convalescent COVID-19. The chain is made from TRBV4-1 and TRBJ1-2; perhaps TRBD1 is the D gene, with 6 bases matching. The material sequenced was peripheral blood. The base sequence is TGCGCCAGCAGCCCCCTCGGCCAGGGGAACTATGGCTACACCTTC. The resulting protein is CASSPLGQGNYGYTF.